A selection of T cell receptor beta chains follows, all from one sample in a study of graft-versus-host responses after intestinal transplantation. Only in-frame clones appear in the TCRdb table, and some are missing; sequencing was by immunoSEQ multiplex PCR. This table holds some 15,000 clones, around 79% found once. The material was ileum tissue, obtained about 460 days after intestinal transplant. The receptor set was obtained from a human patient who received an intestinal transplant, so some T cells may come from the graft donor. Each CDR3 is given with its conserved first and last residue. A D gene is named only where the DNA matches it firmly. Clone size is shown for a subset of rows, as once, few, many or a class of expanded clone.

V,J,D,size,CDR3,DNA
TRBV27,TRBJ2-1,-,-,CASSLFDGSGNEQFF,TGTGCCAGCAGTTTGTTCGACGGGAGTGGAAATGAGCAGTTCTTC
TRBV7-2,TRBJ1-4,-,-,CASSLDISNEKLFF,TGTGCCAGCAGCTTAGACATAAGTAATGAAAAACTGTTTTTT
TRBV7-2,TRBJ2-7,-,-,CASSRTGYYEQYF,TGTGCCAGCAGCCGAACGGGTTACTACGAGCAGTACTTC
TRBV19,TRBJ1-2,-,-,CASSIGRVSAGYTF,TGTGCCAGTAGTATAGGGAGGGTCTCAGCTGGCTACACCTTC
TRBV20-1,TRBJ2-7,-,-,CSARARYEQYF,TGCAGTGCTAGAGCCCGATACGAGCAGTACTTC
TRBV7-2,TRBJ2-7,TRBD2,-,CASSQTGLVWHEQYF,TGTGCCAGCAGCCAAACCGGACTAGTATGGCACGAGCAGTACTTC
TRBV18,TRBJ2-5,-,-,CASSPRQQETQYF,TGTGCCAGCTCACCAAGGCAGCAAGAGACCCAGTACTTC
TRBV7-9,TRBJ2-7,-,few,CASSFSSEQYF,TGTGCCAGCAGCTTCTCGAGCGAGCAGTACTTC
TRBV7-2,TRBJ1-1,-,-,CASSLGLVNTEAFF,TGTGCCAGCAGCTTAGGGCTGGTGAACACTGAAGCTTTCTTT
TRBV5-6,TRBJ2-7,TRBD2,-,CASSATGLAGVAYEQYF,TGTGCCAGCAGCGCCACAGGTCTAGCGGGAGTTGCCTACGAGCAGTACTTC
TRBV19,TRBJ2-3,-,-,CASSIAGLISTDTQYF,TGTGCCAGTAGTATAGCGGGTCTCATCAGCACAGATACGCAGTATTTT
TRBV7-9,TRBJ1-1,-,-,CASSLAGPEEAFF,TGTGCCAGCAGCTTAGCGGGGCCGGAAGAAGCTTTCTTT
TRBV7-3,TRBJ1-1,-,-,CASSRGEGHTEAFF,TGTGCCAGCAGCCGCGGGGAGGGTCACACTGAAGCTTTCTTT